The present T cell receptor beta chain was sequenced within a study of shared clonotypes between healthy human individuals. Study outcomes and limitations: Clonotypes which were not shared had lower generation probabilities than clonotypes that all four donors shared.

Losses at the gene ends were 7 bases for V and 4 bases for J; bases not matched to a gene: 13. The CDR3 spans 15 residues. Germline CDR1 is SGHRS and CDR2 is YFSETQ. The assay was immunoSEQ multiplex PCR, and TCRdb's table has in-frame clones only and misses some. The top ten hold about 0.13% of the sample, which has roughly 2.4 million clones, 90% to 97% seen once. Of note for this clone: What it binds is unknown.

The chain links TRBV5-1 to TRBJ2-7; TRBD1 agrees at 8 bases. The TCR comes from a man aged 18 to 29 in good health. Sequences were obtained from naive CD4+ T cells sorted from blood. Subset of the sample: CD45RA+ positively selected. CDR3 sequence reads: CASAARGQGAYEQYF. The CDR3 nucleotides read TGCGCCAGCGCCGCACGGGGGCAGGGGGCTTACGAGCAGTACTTC.